Following are 17 T cell receptor beta chains from one sample sequenced in a study of T-cell reconstitution after alpha-beta-depleted transplantation in children. The library targeted TCRbeta and was prepared with unique molecular identifiers. TCRdb independently ran MiXCR on the PCR reads; one entry per CDR3 protein. The data hold 600,000 to 700,000 distinct CDR3 sequences, with about 15% observed a single time. The material was PBMCs from the stem cell graft donor, obtained from the stem cell graft. The receptors were gathered from a human donor who donated a stem cell graft to a child with acute myeloid leukemia.

The gene calls are TRBV20-1 and TRBJ2-5; D is unresolved. The CDR3 is 13 residues long. Germline CDR1 reads DFQATT; CDR2 reads SNEGSKA (reference sequence). The V end was cut by 2 bases, the J end by 4 bases, with 11 bases between. The CDR3 coding sequence is TGCAGTGCTAGACTGGGCGGCCGAGAGACCCAGTACTTC. Translating it yields CSARLGGRETQYF.

This clonotype was counted ten times or more. This chain's CDR3 is CSAPIDRGISYNEQFF. As DNA, the CDR3 is TGCAGTGCTCCTATTGACCGGGGGATCTCCTACAATGAGCAGTTCTTC. This chain connects TRBV20-1 to TRBJ2-1; a weak D match, TRBD2 (6 bases). The CDR3 has 16 residues. Germline values: CDR1 DFQATT, CDR2 SNEGSKA (reference sequence). V was clipped by 5 bases and J by 0 bases, with 17 bases between them.

The V and J genes are TRBV4-2 and TRBJ2-5; D tentatively fits TRBD1 or TRBD2 (5 bases each). Germline CDR1 LGHNA, CDR2 YNFKEQ. The V end was cut by 5 bases, the J end by 2 bases, with 12 bases between. This CDR3 region has 14 residues. The CDR3 region has the DNA TGTGCCAGCAGCTCACCGTGGGGGCAAGAGACCCAGTACTTC. The encoded protein is CASSSPWGQETQYF.

Ten or more counts support this clonotype. The genes are TRBV6-5 and TRBJ1-3, with D unclear. V was pared by 4 bases and J by 0 bases, with 10 bases between. CDR1 and CDR2 from the germline V gene are MNHEY and SVGAGI. This CDR3 has 15 residues. CDR3 DNA sequence: TGTGCCAGCAGTTTTCGGACGGGCTCTGGAAACACCATATATTTT. Translation: CASSFRTGSGNTIYF.

The chain couples TRBV27 to TRBJ1-5; perhaps TRBD1 as D (5 bases). Trimming pared 3 bases from V and 7 bases from J, leaving 19 bases between. CDR1 is MNHEY and CDR2 is SMNVEV in the germline V gene (reference sequence). This CDR3 is built from 16 residues. Here the CDR3 reads CASSLWGGEGDQPQHF. Here the CDR3 DNA reads TGTGCCAGCAGTTTGTGGGGGGGTGAGGGAGACCAGCCCCAGCATTTT.

This clonotype showed up just a few times. V gene TRBV9 combines with J gene TRBJ2-7; D perhaps matches TRBD1 (5 bases). With 4 bases removed from V and 9 bases from J, the gap between germline ends came to 20 bases. CDR3 length: 14 amino acids. Looked up from germline, CDR1 is SGDLS and CDR2 is YYNGEE. This CDR3 reads CASSPRTSNYPQYF. CDR3 DNA sequence: TGTGCCAGCAGCCCTCGGACATCCAACTACCCGCAGTACTTC.

This clonotype was seen a single time. This chain uses TRBV4-1 with TRBJ2-2; the D is unclear. CDR1 MGHRA and CDR2 YSYEKL come from the germline V gene. V was pared by 1 base and J by 0 bases, with 12 bases between. This CDR3 has 17 amino acids. The CDR3 loop is CASSQVERRTNTGELFF. CDR3 coding DNA: TGCGCCAGCAGCCAAGTAGAGAGGCGAACGAACACCGGGGAGCTGTTTTTT.

The gene calls are TRBV27 and TRBJ2-7; the D call may be TRBD1 or TRBD2 (5 bases each). This CDR3 is built from 14 residues. V shed 4 bases and J shed 3 bases, with 13 bases lying between them. Germline V gene lookup returns CDR1 MNHEY and CDR2 SMNVEV (reference sequence). CDR3 DNA sequence: TGTGCCAGCAGTTACTACCGGGACGGCTACGAGCAGTACGTC. It specifies CASSYYRDGYEQYV.

As concerns this clonotype: A much larger clone lies one base from this, so it may be a read error. It is likely a read error, because the conserved phenylalanine at the end of the CDR3 is missing. The chain is built from TRBV5-1 and TRBJ2-1; 10 positions match TRBD1. CDR3 size: 16 residues. V gave up 3 bases and J gave up 4 bases; unmatched junction bases: 7. Germline-derived CDR1 and CDR2 are SGHRS and YFSETQ. This CDR3 reads CASSWDADRGYNEQFL. CDR3 bases: TGCGCCAGCAGCTGGGATGCGGACAGGGGGTACAATGAGCAGTTCCTC.

The CDR3 loop is CASSLTPGHGATNEKLFF. DNA for the CDR3: TGCGCCAGCAGCCTAACCCCGGGACACGGAGCAACTAATGAAAAACTGTTTTTT. This chain joins TRBV5-1 and TRBJ1-4, with D possibly matching TRBD1 (6 bases). There are 18 residues in the CDR3. CDR1 SGHRS and CDR2 YFSETQ come from the germline V gene. Trimming removed 4 bases from V and 0 bases from J, with 19 bases in between.

V and J are TRBV20-1 and TRBJ2-3; D is ambiguous. Germline V gene lookup returns CDR1 DFQATT and CDR2 SNEGSKA (reference sequence). The CDR3 is 16 residues long. V dropped 3 bases and J dropped 3 bases, with 19 bases sitting between them. CDR3 amino acids: CSASPRNILQTDTQYF. The CDR3 region has the DNA TGCAGTGCTAGTCCTAGAAATATTTTACAGACAGATACGCAGTATTTT.

This clonotype was observed many times. This CDR3 reads CSVSLRTAETQYF. In DNA, the CDR3 is TGCAGCGTCTCCCTGCGGACAGCAGAGACCCAGTACTTC. The chain combines TRBV29-1 with TRBJ2-5; D perhaps matches TRBD1 (6 bases). The CDR3 has 13 residues. The germline V and J ends were trimmed by 6 bases and 4 bases, with 15 bases remaining between them. Germline V CDR1 and CDR2: SQVTM, ANQGSEA.

The genes are TRBV20-1 and TRBJ1-2; 9 nucleotides agree with TRBD1. Trimming at V came to 6 bases and at J to 5 bases, leaving 16 bases not matched to a gene. CDR1 and CDR2 (germline): DFQATT, SNEGSKA (reference sequence). The CDR3 runs 16 residues. CDR3 nucleotides: TGCAGTGCCAAACCCTTCGGACAGGGGAGGATATATGGCTACACCTTC. Its translation is CSAKPFGQGRIYGYTF.

The genes are TRBV5-1 and TRBJ2-2, with 10 bases matching TRBD1. V was clipped by 0 bases and J by 3 bases; unmatched bases: 2. Germline loops: CDR1 SGHRS, CDR2 YFSETQ. The CDR3 has 16 residues. The CDR3 DNA reads TGCGCCAGCAGCTTGGCCGGGACAGGGGACACCGGGGAGCTGTTTTTT. It specifies CASSLAGTGDTGELFF. Combining the CDR3 with reference TRBV5-1 and TRBJ2-2 gives the whole variable domain KAGVTQTPRYLIKTRGQQVTLSCSPISGHRSVSWYQQTPGQGLQFLFEYFSETQRNKGNFPGRFSGRQFSNSRSEMNVSTLELGDSALYLCASSLAGTGDTGELFFGEGSRLTVL.

This clonotype was counted ten times or more. The V and J genes are TRBV29-1 and TRBJ2-5; TRBD1 aligns across 7 bases. The CDR3 has 14 amino acids. Trimming cost V 2 bases and J 5 bases; bases outside gene matches: 8. Germline lookup yields CDR1 SQVTM and CDR2 ANQGSEA. CDR3 sequence reads: CSVETQGIWETQYF. CDR3 nucleotides: TGCAGCGTTGAAACACAGGGGATTTGGGAGACCCAGTACTTC.

This clonotype has more than one count but fewer than ten. In DNA, the CDR3 is TGTGCCAGCAGCCCTGACCCGGGACTCGGGGGCCACGAGCAGTACTTC. Its protein is CASSPDPGLGGHEQYF. The chain links TRBV7-9 to TRBJ2-7, with D perhaps given as TRBD1 or TRBD2 (6 bases each). The CDR3 has 16 amino acids. CDR1 SEHNR and CDR2 FQNEAQ come from the germline V gene (reference sequence). V lost 5 bases and J lost 5, with 22 bases in between.

V usage is TRBV6-5 and J usage is TRBJ2-4, with TRBD2 identical over 10 bases. This CDR3 contains 19 residues. The V gene end was trimmed by 0 bases and the J gene end by 2 bases; junction bases not matched to a gene: 10. Germline CDR1 and CDR2: MNHEY and SVGAGI. This CDR3 reads CASSYSQRGGRGTKNIQYF. CDR3 bases: TGTGCCAGCAGTTACTCGCAGCGGGGGGGCCGTGGGACCAAAAACATTCAGTACTTC.